The entry below gives a single T cell receptor beta chain sequence along with its context. The antigen remains undetermined. This CDR3 is built from 14 residues. With 3 bases removed from V and 8 bases from J, the gap between germline ends came to 15 bases. CDR1 SGDLS and CDR2 YYNGEE come from the germline V gene. The sample originates from a study of cytomegalovirus exposure and HLA in healthy donors. Study observations and caveats: An analysis that came later showed most CMV-associated TCR beta chains appearing HLA-restricted. For TCR beta chains, V- and J-gene trimming was later linked to a missense DCLRE1C variant. What a later analysis showed was that several of the most significant clusters appeared linked to common viral pathogens. Some V segments, TRBV6-2 and TRBV6-3 among them, were indistinguishable and were therefore excluded.

A multiplex PCR was run with 60 Vbeta primers and 13 Jbeta primers. Only in-frame clones appear in the TCRdb table, and some are missing; sequencing was by immunoSEQ multiplex PCR. The profile covers fewer than 200,000 clones, with around 76% appearing a single time and about 2% taken by the ten largest. The chain links TRBV9 to TRBJ2-1; a weak D match, TRBD2 (6 bases). This TCR derives from a female donor in good health and CMV-seronegative. The sample was PBMCs. CDR3 DNA: TGTGCCAGCAGCGGATTCGGGAGTTTTGATGAGCAGTTCTTC. This gives the protein CASSGFGSFDEQFF. The full variable domain, with the rest looked up from reference TRBV9 and TRBJ2-1, is DSGVTQTPKHLITATGQRVTLRCSPRSGDLSVYWYQQSLDQGLQFLIQYYNGEERAKGNILERFSAQQFPDLHSELNLSSLELGDSALYFCASSGFGSFDEQFFGPGTRLTVL.